This is a list of T cell receptor beta chains from one sample in a study of shared clonotypes between healthy human individuals. The protocol was immunoSEQ multiplex PCR, while the TCRdb copy is restricted to in-frame clones and leaves out a portion. The sample lists approximately 600,000 clones, 90% to 95% occurring once. The material sequenced was naive CD8+ T cells sorted from blood. These TCRs come from a woman aged 25 to 39 in good health. CDR3s include the opening cysteine and the closing phenylalanine or tryptophan. A D gene is named only where the DNA matches it firmly. Size tells how often a clone was seen (once, few, many) or the class of an expanded clone, and some rows leave it out.

>-|TRBJ2-1|TRBV7-9|-
CASSPKPSNNEQFF
TGTGCCAGCAGCCCCAAACCTAGCAACAATGAGCAGTTCTTC
>-|TRBJ1-1|TRBV27|-
CASRPGGNTEAFF
TGTGCCAGCAGACCCGGGGGGAACACTGAAGCTTTCTTT
>TRBD2|TRBJ2-1|TRBV19|-
CASSIELASNEQFF
TGTGCCAGTAGTATTGAACTAGCGAGCAATGAGCAGTTCTTC
>-|TRBJ1-2|TRBV29-1|-
CSSERRYGYTF
TGCAGCTCTGAGAGGAGATATGGCTACACCTTC
>TRBD1|TRBJ1-1|TRBV7-9|-
CASSRDSSTEAFF
TGTGCCAGCAGCCGGGACAGTAGCACTGAAGCTTTCTTT
>-|TRBJ1-5|TRBV18|-
CASSDVDGLNQPQHF
TGTGCCAGCTCCGACGTCGACGGTCTGAATCAGCCCCAGCATTTT
>-|TRBJ1-4|TRBV9|-
CASSPSGATNEKLFF
TGTGCCAGCAGCCCCTCGGGAGCAACTAATGAAAAACTGTTTTTT
>-|TRBJ2-7|TRBV15|once
CATSRDRGLAEQYF
TGTGCCACCAGCAGAGATCGAGGTCTAGCCGAGCAGTACTTC
>TRBD2|TRBJ2-7|TRBV18|-
CASSPPPGTSGMYEQYF
TGTGCCAGCTCACCACCCCCCGGGACTAGCGGGATGTACGAGCAGTACTTC
>TRBD2|TRBJ2-5|TRBV5-8|-
CASSSAGLAGDETQYF
TGTGCCAGCAGCTCGGCGGGACTAGCGGGAGATGAGACCCAGTACTTC
>TRBD2|TRBJ2-1|TRBV6-6|once
CASTLNRIAGADEQFF
TGTGCCAGCACCTTAAACAGAATAGCGGGAGCCGATGAGCAGTTCTTC
>-|TRBJ2-1|TRBV19|-
CASSMDLGLLLNEQFF
TGTGCCAGTAGTATGGATCTAGGGTTGTTGTTGAATGAGCAGTTCTTC
>-|TRBJ1-1|TRBV5-4|-
CASSYSWKENTEAFF
TGTGCCAGCAGCTATTCCTGGAAGGAGAACACTGAAGCTTTCTTT
>-|TRBJ2-7|TRBV29-1|once
CSLEAYEQYF
TGCAGCTTGGAAGCCTACGAGCAGTACTTC
>-|TRBJ2-1|TRBV27|once
CASTRASGSSYNEQFF
TGTGCCAGCACCCGGGCTTCCGGGAGCTCCTACAATGAGCAGTTCTTC
>TRBD1|TRBJ1-1|TRBV30|-
CAWSNRDRAGEAFF
TGTGCCTGGAGTAATAGAGACAGGGCGGGTGAAGCTTTCTTT
>-|TRBJ2-2|TRBV10-2|-
CASSPGATDTGELFF
TGCGCCAGCAGTCCGGGGGCGACGGATACCGGGGAGCTGTTTTTT
>TRBD1|TRBJ2-2|TRBV14|-
CASSQVQGVSGELFF
TGTGCCAGCAGCCAAGTTCAGGGGGTTAGCGGGGAGCTGTTTTTT
>-|TRBJ1-1|TRBV11-2|once
CASSSLDRGGTEAFF
TGTGCCAGCAGCTCCCTCGACCGCGGGGGCACTGAAGCTTTCTTT
>-|TRBJ2-2|TRBV15|-
CATSRDQVRGLNTGELFF
TGTGCCACCAGCAGAGATCAAGTGCGGGGCCTTAACACCGGGGAGCTGTTTTTT
>-|TRBJ1-4|TRBV27|-
CASSWGRGSNEKLFF
TGTGCCAGCAGTTGGGGCCGAGGGTCTAATGAAAAACTGTTTTTT
>-|TRBJ2-7|TRBV5-6|-
CASSLGGEQYF
TGTGCCAGCAGCTTGGGGGGCGAGCAGTACTTC
>-|TRBJ2-7|TRBV27|once
CASTQGGQGERQYF
TGTGCCAGCACCCAAGGGGGGCAGGGCGAGAGGCAGTACTTC
>-|TRBJ2-7|TRBV19|-
CASSIDRYEQYF
TGTGCCAGTAGTATAGATCGCTACGAGCAGTACTTC
>-|TRBJ1-1|TRBV9|-
CASSAPGKDTEAFF
TGTGCCAGCAGTGCCCCAGGGAAGGACACTGAAGCTTTCTTT
>TRBD2|TRBJ2-1|TRBV19|once
CASSPAGAFDEQFF
TGTGCCAGTAGTCCAGCGGGAGCCTTCGATGAGCAGTTCTTC
>-|TRBJ2-7|TRBV7-8|-
CASSPMGEQKYF
TGTGCCAGCAGTCCCATGGGGGAGCAAAAGTACTTC
>-|TRBJ2-4|TRBV4-1|once
CASSPKDTGPKNIQYF
TGCGCCAGCAGCCCCAAGGACACAGGGCCCAAAAACATTCAGTACTTC
>-|TRBJ1-1|TRBV28|once
CASSFVGQEAFF
TGTGCCAGCAGTTTTGTGGGACAAGAAGCTTTCTTT
>-|TRBJ2-1|TRBV9|-
CASTKEGSSYNEQFF
TGTGCCAGCACAAAGGAGGGGAGCTCCTACAATGAGCAGTTCTTC
>-|TRBJ2-6|TRBV11-3|-
CASSRTSSRQSRANVLTF
TGTGCCAGCAGCAGGACTTCATCTCGACAAAGTCGGGCCAACGTCCTGACTTTC
>TRBD2|TRBJ2-1|TRBV4-1|-
CASRTGGEQFF
TGCGCCAGCAGGACGGGAGGGGAGCAGTTCTTC
>TRBD2|TRBJ2-1|TRBV5-5|-
CASSLGTSGTWEQFF
TGTGCCAGCAGCTTGGGGACTAGCGGGACCTGGGAGCAGTTCTTC
>TRBD2|TRBJ2-5|TRBV11-3|-
CASSFIAGGEQYF
TGTGCCAGCAGCTTTATAGCGGGAGGAGAGCAGTACTTC
>-|TRBJ1-6|TRBV5-6|-
CASSLGGWNSPLHF
TGTGCCAGCAGCTTGGGAGGGTGGAATTCACCCCTCCACTTT
>-|TRBJ2-1|TRBV7-8|-
CASSPGISLSGPSDNEQFF
TGTGCCAGCAGCCCGGGAATTTCCTTGAGCGGTCCAAGCGACAATGAGCAGTTCTTC
>-|TRBJ2-7|TRBV7-8|-
CASSPRVGGSYEQYF
TGTGCCAGCAGCCCGAGGGTGGGCGGCTCCTACGAGCAGTACTTC
>TRBD1|TRBJ2-7|TRBV7-9|-
CASSPVPGQGAYEQYF
TGTGCCAGCAGCCCTGTTCCGGGACAGGGGGCTTACGAGCAGTACTTC
>TRBD2|TRBJ2-7|TRBV23-1|-
CASSLLAGGISYEQYF
TGCGCCAGCAGTCTTCTAGCGGGAGGGATATCCTACGAGCAGTACTTC
>TRBD1|TRBJ2-7|TRBV2|-
CASSQQGNPSYEQYF
TGTGCCAGCAGCCAACAGGGGAATCCTTCCTACGAGCAGTACTTC
>-|TRBJ1-1|TRBV4-1|-
CASSQDRIGNTEAFF
TGCGCCAGCAGCCAAGACAGAATAGGTAACACTGAAGCTTTCTTT